The 19 T cell receptor beta chains reported below all come from one sample, sequenced in a study of Ad26.COV2.S vaccination and SARS-CoV-2 variants (dated by TCRdb to the early 2020s). This specimen's treatment or condition label, interpreted: 15 to 20 received Ad26.COV2.S at low or high dose, single or two shots; about five received placebo; per-sample allocation not given. For vaccine and placebo recipients, repertoires were sequenced using samples collected on day 63 after the first injection. The protocol used for the library was the immunoSEQ multiplex PCR assay. The table comes from immuneACCESS by way of TCRdb, which keeps in-frame sequences with V and J called. Part of the clones is missing from these tables; in studies checked, under half for an unresolved V gene and the rest for unknown reasons. The sample yields under 550,000 clones; around 87% were counted once. The ten largest clones add up to about 3.6% of the sample.

The starting material was peripheral blood, obtained in a trial of Ad26.COV2.S vaccine versus placebo. These receptors all stem from a person aged 18 to 59 who received the Ad26.COV2.S COVID-19 vaccine or a placebo.

The chain combines TRBV10-3 with TRBJ2-7; 9 bases are a match to TRBD1. V dropped 0 bases and J dropped 4; count of bases not matched to a gene: 4. The CDR3 is 15 amino acids. The germline V gene has CDR1 ENHRY and CDR2 SYGVKD. CDR3 nucleotides: TGTGCCATCAGTGAGTCGAGGGACAGGGAATACGAGCAGTACTTC. As protein: CAISESRDREYEQYF.

This rearrangement joins TRBV6-2 or TRBV6-3 to TRBJ1-6; possibly TRBD1 for D (5 bases). CDR3 length: 17 residues. The germline gives CDR1 MNHEY, CDR2 SVGEGT. V lost 0 bases and J 2 bases, leaving 11 bases between the germline ends. CDR3 DNA: TGTGCCAGCAGTTACTCGACGTACAGGACCTATAATTCACCCCTCCACTTT. This translates into CASSYSTYRTYNSPLHF.

V is TRBV2 and J is TRBJ2-5; D is ambiguous. This CDR3 contains 13 residues. CDR1 is SNHLY and CDR2 is FYNNEI in the germline V gene. V lost 5 bases and J 1 base, leaving 8 bases between the germline ends. CDR3 in DNA: TGTGCCAGCAGTAGAGAAACCCAAGAGACCCAGTACTTC. This gives the protein CASSRETQETQYF.

The J gene is TRBJ2-2, the V gene TRBV5-1, with D tentatively TRBD1 (6 bases). This CDR3 comprises 15 residues. The germline V and J ends were trimmed by 6 bases and 0 bases, with 12 bases remaining between them. The germline CDR1 and CDR2 sequences are SGHRS and YFSETQ. CDR3 sequence reads: CASTRQASNTGELFF. For the CDR3, the DNA is TGCGCCAGCACGAGACAGGCCTCGAACACCGGGGAGCTGTTTTTT.

The gene calls are TRBV28 and TRBJ2-5; 9 bases line up with TRBD2. J gave up 4 bases and V 0 bases, and 6 bases lay outside the gene matches. The V gene's germline CDR1 is MDHEN and CDR2 SYDVKM. CDR3 size: 16 residues. The CDR3 is CASSLWERGAGETQYF. In nucleotides, the CDR3 is TGTGCCAGCAGTTTATGGGAGCGGGGGGCTGGAGAGACCCAGTACTTC.

J is TRBJ1-1 and V is TRBV3-1 (or the pseudogene TRBV3-2), with unresolved D. This CDR3 contains 13 residues. V lost 4 bases and J lost 0, with 6 bases in between. Germline CDR1 reads LGHDT; CDR2 reads YNNKEL (reference sequence). The CDR3 loop reads CASSRDLNTEAFF. For the CDR3, the DNA is TGTGCCAGCAGCCGGGATTTGAACACTGAAGCTTTCTTT.

V gene TRBV4-1 combines with J gene TRBJ1-2; TRBD1 might be the D (6 bases). The germline V gene has CDR1 MGHRA and CDR2 YSYEKL. The CDR3 runs to 14 residues. Trimming took off 0 bases at V and 8 bases at J, with 13 bases between the two ends. The CDR3 here is CASSQDHRVWGYTF. The CDR3 DNA reads TGCGCCAGCAGCCAAGATCACAGGGTTTGGGGCTACACCTTC.

The V and J genes are TRBV13 and TRBJ1-4; D is possibly TRBD1 (5 bases). CDR1 is PRHDT, CDR2 FYEKMQ, per germline (reference sequence). The CDR3 runs to 14 residues. Trimming pared 2 bases from V and 7 bases from J, leaving 11 bases between. The CDR3 spells CASSLKGDREKLFF. In DNA, the CDR3 is TGTGCCAGCAGCTTAAAAGGGGATCGTGAAAAACTGTTTTTT.

The chain joins TRBV2 to TRBJ2-7, with TRBD1 identical over 8 bases. V was pared by 8 bases and J by 5 bases, with 8 bases of the junction left unmatched. Germline V CDR1 and CDR2: SNHLY, FYNNEI. This CDR3 region has 13 residues. Written as DNA, the CDR3 is TGTGCCAGCGCCACAGGGGGATCAAACGAGCAGTACTTC. As protein: CASATGGSNEQYF.

This clone is a singleton in its sample. The chain uses TRBV30 and TRBJ2-2; the D is unclear. This CDR3 is 16 amino acids long. V gave up 1 base and J gave up 1 base, with 13 bases separating them. Looked up from germline, CDR1 is GTSNPN and CDR2 is SVGIG (reference sequence). CDR3 bases: TGTGCCTGGAGTGGAACCCTTAAGAGGAACACCGGGGAGCTGTTTTTT. It is translated as CAWSGTLKRNTGELFF.

The rearrangement links TRBV5-6 to TRBJ2-1, with a tentative D call TRBD1 (5 bases). CDR1 is SGHDT and CDR2 is YYEEEE in the germline V gene. V lost 1 base to trimming and J lost 6 bases, with 8 bases between them. This CDR3 region has 13 residues. CDR3 DNA: TGTGCCAGCAGCTTGCCAGGGTTCAATGAGCAGTTCTTC. Translation gives CASSLPGFNEQFF.

The chain has TRBV19 and TRBJ1-3; D call uncertain. The CDR3 is 15 residues long. V was shortened by 5 bases and J by 0 bases, with 11 bases between the two germline ends. The germline CDR1 and CDR2 sequences are LNHDA and SQIVND (reference sequence). The CDR3 bases are TGTGCCAGTAGTCCCAATACAGCCTCTGGAAACACCATATATTTT. It yields the protein CASSPNTASGNTIYF. Drawing the rest from reference TRBV19 and TRBJ1-3, the complete variable domain is DGGITQSPKYLFRKEGQNVTLSCEQNLNHDAMYWYRQDPGQGLRLIYYSQIVNDFQKGDIAEGYSVSREKKESFPLTVTSAQKNPTAFYLCASSPNTASGNTIYFGEGSWLTVV.

V and J are TRBV7-6 and TRBJ1-4; D not resolved. The germline V gene encodes CDR1 SGHVS and CDR2 FNYEAQ. The CDR3 spans 15 residues. The germline V and J ends were trimmed by 2 bases and 7 bases, with 14 bases remaining between them. This chain's CDR3 is CASSLSWSRSEKLFF. CDR3 nucleotides: TGTGCCAGCAGCTTAAGCTGGTCTAGGAGTGAAAAACTGTTTTTT.

This clone was observed a handful of times. The chain is built from TRBV5-4 and TRBJ2-7; no clear D. Germline V gene sequence: CDR1 SGHNT, CDR2 YYREEE (reference sequence). V lost 4 bases, J lost 5 bases, and 19 bases lay in between. This CDR3 region has 15 residues. CDR3 in amino acids: CASSKNPGPRDEQYF. The DNA of the CDR3 is TGTGCCAGCAGCAAAAACCCGGGCCCACGGGACGAGCAGTACTTC.

This clone was recorded only once. The chain links TRBV15 to TRBJ2-7, with D perhaps TRBD1 or TRBD2 (5 bases each). Per the germline V gene, CDR1 is LNHNV and CDR2 is YYDKDF (reference sequence). This CDR3 comprises 15 residues. V lost 0 bases to trimming and J lost 6 bases, with 15 bases between them. The CDR3, as DNA: TGTGCCACCAGCAGAGAACGGGACCTTAGTGCCGAGCAGTACTTC. Translation gives CATSRERDLSAEQYF.

V gene TRBV7-2 combines with J gene TRBJ2-2; D remains unclear. Trimming took off 1 base at V and 1 base at J, with 4 bases between the two ends. CDR3 size: 14 residues. Germline CDR1 reads SGHTA; CDR2 reads FQGNSA. The CDR3 reads CASSLGRNTGELFF. The CDR3 DNA sequence: TGTGCCAGCAGCTTAGGGCGGAACACCGGGGAGCTGTTTTTT.

The chain links TRBV5-1 to TRBJ2-7; TRBD2 aligns across 7 bases. Looked up from germline, CDR1 is SGHRS and CDR2 is YFSETQ. J gave up 3 bases and V 1 base, and 10 bases lay outside the gene matches. The CDR3 has 16 amino acids. DNA for the CDR3: TGCGCCAGCAGCTTGAAATACGGGACTAACTACTACGAGCAGTACTTC. Protein sequence: CASSLKYGTNYYEQYF. The full variable domain, with the rest looked up from reference TRBV5-1 and TRBJ2-7, is KAGVTQTPRYLIKTRGQQVTLSCSPISGHRSVSWYQQTPGQGLQFLFEYFSETQRNKGNFPGRFSGRQFSNSRSEMNVSTLELGDSALYLCASSLKYGTNYYEQYFGPGTRLTVT.

This clone was observed a handful of times. The chain uses TRBV7-8 and TRBJ2-5; TRBD2 agrees at 10 bases. V shed 3 bases and J 5 bases; nucleotides not matched to a gene: 6. This CDR3 has 15 residues. Germline CDR1 reads SGHVS; CDR2 reads FQNEAQ. The CDR3 sequence: CASSFGTSDLETQYF. CDR3 coding DNA: TGTGCCAGCAGCTTCGGGACTAGCGATTTGGAGACCCAGTACTTC.

This chain links TRBV20-1 with TRBJ1-2, with D possibly TRBD1 on 5 matching bases. Trimming cost V 7 bases and J 6 bases, with 12 bases left between them. Looked up from germline, CDR1 is DFQATT and CDR2 is SNEGSKA (reference sequence). This CDR3 has 11 amino acids. This CDR3 is CSGGTRDGYTF. In DNA form, the CDR3 reads TGCAGTGGCGGGACCAGGGATGGCTACACCTTC.